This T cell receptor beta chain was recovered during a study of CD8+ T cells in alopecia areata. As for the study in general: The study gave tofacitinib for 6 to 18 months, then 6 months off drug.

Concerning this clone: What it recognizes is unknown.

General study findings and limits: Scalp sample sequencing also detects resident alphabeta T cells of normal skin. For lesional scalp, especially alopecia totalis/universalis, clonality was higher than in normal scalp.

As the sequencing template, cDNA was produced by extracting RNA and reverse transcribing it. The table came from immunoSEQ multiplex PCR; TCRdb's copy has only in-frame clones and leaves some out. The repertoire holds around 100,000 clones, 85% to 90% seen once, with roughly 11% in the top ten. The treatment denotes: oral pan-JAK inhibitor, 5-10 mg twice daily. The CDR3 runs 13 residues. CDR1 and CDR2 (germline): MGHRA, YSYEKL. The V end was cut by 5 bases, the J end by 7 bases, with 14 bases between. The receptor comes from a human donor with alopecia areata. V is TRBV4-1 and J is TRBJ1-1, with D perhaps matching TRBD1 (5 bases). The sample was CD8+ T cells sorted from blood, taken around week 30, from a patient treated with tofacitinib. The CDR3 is CASSSPGGLEAFF. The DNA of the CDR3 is TGCGCCAGCAGCAGCCCGGGGGGACTTGAAGCTTTCTTT.